This T cell receptor (beta chain) was documented in a study of blood T cells in healthy people across ages. Primers used in a second PCR of about 6 to 11 cycles were a sample-barcoded 5' primer and a J-beta primer mix. Each CDR3 protein is one row after TCRdb ran MiXCR on the 5' RACE reads. The sample contains about 730,000 distinct CDR3 sequences, 43% of which appear only once. This CDR3 has 16 amino acids. V lost 2 bases to trimming and J lost 11 bases; unmatched junction nucleotides: 10. Germline V gene data show CDR1 as MNHEY and CDR2 as SMNVEV (reference sequence). The specimen sequenced was blood. The rearrangement uses TRBV27 and TRBJ1-6, with 9 positions matching TRBD1. This receptor was taken from a woman in her sixties in good health. The CDR3 loop reads CASSLGVGTGRPPLHF. As DNA, the CDR3 is TGTGCCAGCAGTTTAGGCGTCGGGACAGGGAGGCCACCCCTCCACTTT.